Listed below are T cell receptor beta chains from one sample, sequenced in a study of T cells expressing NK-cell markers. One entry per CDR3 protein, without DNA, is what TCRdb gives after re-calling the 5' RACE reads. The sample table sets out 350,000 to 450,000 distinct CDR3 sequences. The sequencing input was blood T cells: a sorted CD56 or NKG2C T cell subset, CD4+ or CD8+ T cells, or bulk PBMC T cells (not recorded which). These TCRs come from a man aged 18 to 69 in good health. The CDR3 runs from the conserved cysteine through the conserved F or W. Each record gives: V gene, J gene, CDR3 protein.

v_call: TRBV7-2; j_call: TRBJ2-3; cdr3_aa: CASSLTGQGADTQYF
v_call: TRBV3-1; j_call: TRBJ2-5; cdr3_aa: CASLRSGGPQETQYF
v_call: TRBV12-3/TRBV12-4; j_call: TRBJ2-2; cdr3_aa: CASSLGQATTGELFF
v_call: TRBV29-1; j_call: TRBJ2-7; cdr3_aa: CSVVRGTESYEQYF
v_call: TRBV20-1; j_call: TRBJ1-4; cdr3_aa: CSAETANNEKLFF
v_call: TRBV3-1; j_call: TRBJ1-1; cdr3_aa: CASSQAWTANTEAFF
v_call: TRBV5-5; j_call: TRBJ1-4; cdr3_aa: CASSLDEKLFF
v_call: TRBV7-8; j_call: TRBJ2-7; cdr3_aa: CASSGPGGSHEQYF
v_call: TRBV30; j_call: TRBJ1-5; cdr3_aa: CAWSVGFSRQPQHF
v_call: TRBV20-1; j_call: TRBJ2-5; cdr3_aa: CSAPRELQRGVSGETQYF
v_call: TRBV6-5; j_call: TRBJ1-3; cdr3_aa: CTTRGTENTIYF
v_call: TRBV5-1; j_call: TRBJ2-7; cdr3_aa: CASRLAGVTSYEQYF
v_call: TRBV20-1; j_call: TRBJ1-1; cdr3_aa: CSARDLHKSVTPEAFF
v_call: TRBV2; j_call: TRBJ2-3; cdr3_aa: CATLTGYTDTQYF
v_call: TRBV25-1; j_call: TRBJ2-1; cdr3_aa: CASRRGGSYNEQFF
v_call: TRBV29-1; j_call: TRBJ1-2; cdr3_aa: CSVLRGQGGGYTF
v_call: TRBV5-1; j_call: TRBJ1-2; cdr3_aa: CASGLESYGYTF
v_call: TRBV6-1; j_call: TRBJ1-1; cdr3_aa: CASSRTGVLTEAFF
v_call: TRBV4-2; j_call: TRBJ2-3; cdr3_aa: CASSQGQGAVTDTQYF
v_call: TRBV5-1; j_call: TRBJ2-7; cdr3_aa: CASSLALGRGFYEQYF
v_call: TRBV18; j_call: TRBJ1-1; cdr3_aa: CASQKGGPNTEAFF
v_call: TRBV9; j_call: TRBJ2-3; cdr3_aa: CASSVDLGNTQYF
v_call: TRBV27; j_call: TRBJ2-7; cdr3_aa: CASRFASVRNYEQYF
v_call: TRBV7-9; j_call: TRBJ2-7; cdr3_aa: CASTSQGTYEQYF
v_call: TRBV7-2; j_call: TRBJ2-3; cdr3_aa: CASSPAGSTQYF
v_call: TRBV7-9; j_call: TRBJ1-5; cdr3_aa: CASSSTGFAQPQHF
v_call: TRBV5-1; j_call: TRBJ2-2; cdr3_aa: CASSLEAGLASTGELFF
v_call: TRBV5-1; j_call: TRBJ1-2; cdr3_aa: CASMGSSNYGYTF
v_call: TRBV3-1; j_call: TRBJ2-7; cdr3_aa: CASSLLTGRSSYEQYF
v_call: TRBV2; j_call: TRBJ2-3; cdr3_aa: CASSRTGRGTDTQYF
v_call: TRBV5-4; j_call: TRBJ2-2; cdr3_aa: CASSLKQGSGGELFF